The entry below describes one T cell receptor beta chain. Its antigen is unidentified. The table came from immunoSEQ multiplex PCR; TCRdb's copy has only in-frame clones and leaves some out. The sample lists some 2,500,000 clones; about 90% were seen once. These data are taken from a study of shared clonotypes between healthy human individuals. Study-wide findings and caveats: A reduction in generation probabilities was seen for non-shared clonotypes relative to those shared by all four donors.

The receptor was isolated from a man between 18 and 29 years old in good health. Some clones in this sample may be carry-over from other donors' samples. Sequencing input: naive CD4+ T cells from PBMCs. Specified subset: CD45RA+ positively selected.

The CDR3 spells CASSLDRGPYGYTF. The DNA for the CDR3 is TGCGCCAGCAGCTTGGACAGGGGGCCCTATGGCTACACCTTC. This chain links TRBV5-1 with TRBJ1-2; 9 nucleotides line up with TRBD1. This CDR3 is built from 14 residues. V was clipped by 0 bases and J by 4 bases; unmatched bases: 1. Germline V lookup: CDR1 SGHRS, CDR2 YFSETQ.